This record covers a single T cell receptor beta chain. Its target is not known. The length of the CDR3 is 18 residues. J was trimmed by 3 bases and V by 3 bases; bases with no gene match: 7. Per germline, CDR1 SGHAT and CDR2 FQDESV (reference sequence). This sample is part of a study of beta chain features in type 1 diabetes. The isolated RNA, all of it, was reverse transcribed, so expressed TCRB transcripts were what got sequenced. The assay was immunoSEQ multiplex PCR, and TCRdb's table has in-frame clones only and misses some. Of about half a million clones in the sample, roughly 31% were seen once. Study findings and constraints: Sampled from patients, naive, central memory and Treg TCRB repertoires appeared more similar than those sampled from healthy donors.

The V gene is TRBV11-1, the J gene TRBJ2-1, with TRBD2 matching over 14 bases. Source material: naive CD4+ T cells from blood. This sequence was found in a man younger than 30 in good health. The CDR3 spells CASSFPRGTSGGYNEQFF. CDR3 in DNA: TGTGCCAGCAGCTTCCCCCGGGGGACTAGCGGGGGCTACAATGAGCAGTTCTTC.